A single sample is the source of the 12 T cell receptor beta chains below, sequenced in a study of response to subunit inactivated influenza vaccine. TCRdb analysed the RT-PCR reads with MiXCR anew, one entry per CDR3 protein. The sample includes about 780,000 distinct CDR3 sequences, roughly 20% of them seen just once. The sample in question was PBMCs from blood, obtained roughly 5 days after vaccination. The receptor set was obtained from a man aged 50-60 years who received an inactivated influenza vaccine.

CDR3: CASIRTTNEQFF. CDR3 DNA sequence: TGTGCCAGCATTCGGACTACTAATGAGCAGTTCTTC. V gene TRBV6-1 combines with J gene TRBJ2-1, with D maybe TRBD2 (6 bases). CDR3 size: 12 residues. The ends were cut back, 7 bases at V and 7 bases at J, with 11 bases in the middle. Germline lookup yields CDR1 MNHNS and CDR2 SASEGT.

This clonotype has just a few counts. The V call is TRBV20-1, the J call TRBJ2-3, with D possibly matching TRBD2 (5 bases). CDR1 is DFQATT and CDR2 is SNEGSKA in the germline V gene (reference sequence). The germline V and J ends were trimmed by 1 base and 2 bases, with 7 bases remaining between them. The CDR3 sequence is 13 residues long. CDR3 loop: CSARGLTTDTQYF. CDR3 sequence (DNA): TGCAGTGCTAGAGGACTAACCACAGATACGCAGTATTTT.

This clonotype has ten or more counts. The chain carries TRBV20-1 and TRBJ2-1, with TRBD2 as a possible D gene (5 bases). CDR1 and CDR2 (germline): DFQATT, SNEGSKA (reference sequence). Trimming pared 0 bases from V and 4 bases from J, leaving 7 bases between. The CDR3 has 13 amino acids. CDR3 region: CSARDRGYNEQFF. CDR3 nucleotide sequence: TGCAGTGCTAGAGATCGGGGTTACAATGAGCAGTTCTTC.

This chain connects TRBV20-1 to TRBJ2-5; perhaps D is TRBD1 or TRBD2 (5 bases each). The germline V gene has CDR1 DFQATT and CDR2 SNEGSKA (reference sequence). The CDR3 length is 14 residues. V was clipped by 6 bases and J by 2 bases, with 16 bases between them. The CDR3 here is CSATRTGLQETQYF. The CDR3 DNA reads as TGCAGTGCAACTCGGACGGGGCTGCAAGAGACCCAGTACTTC.

This clonotype was recorded a few times. The V call is TRBV10-3, the J call TRBJ2-3, with D perhaps matching TRBD2 (5 bases). The CDR3 length is 16 residues. The germline gives CDR1 ENHRY, CDR2 SYGVKD. The V and J ends lost 2 bases and 3 bases respectively, with 15 bases between them. Here the CDR3 reads CAISEPDLARTDTQYF. CDR3 sequence (DNA): TGTGCCATCAGTGAGCCGGACCTAGCTAGGACAGATACGCAGTATTTT.

The table lists this clonotype with many counts. The CDR3: CASSLLGYNEQFF. The CDR3 DNA is TGTGCCAGCAGCTTACTCGGGTACAATGAGCAGTTCTTC. The chain employs TRBV12-3 or TRBV12-4 and TRBJ2-1; no clear D gene. The germline V and J ends were trimmed by 6 bases and 4 bases, with 10 bases remaining between them. The CDR3 is made up of 13 amino acids.

The table lists this clonotype with a few counts. The chain links TRBV6-6 to TRBJ1-2, with D uncertain. This CDR3 contains 13 residues. Germline V lookup: CDR1 MNHNY, CDR2 SVGAGI (reference sequence). The ends were cut back, 2 bases at V and 4 bases at J, with 8 bases in the middle. CDR3 residues: CASSYGSTYGYTF. The CDR3 DNA reads as TGTGCCAGCAGTTACGGTTCAACCTATGGCTACACCTTC.

The V and J genes are TRBV30 and TRBJ1-1; TRBD1 is a possible D gene (5 bases). The CDR3 loop spans 13 amino acids. Germline V gene sequence: CDR1 GTSNPN, CDR2 SVGIG (reference sequence). V lost 0 bases and J 6 bases, leaving 11 bases between the germline ends. CDR3 in amino acids: CAWSVSGGAEAFF. DNA for the CDR3: TGTGCCTGGAGTGTAAGTGGGGGGGCTGAAGCTTTCTTT.

The V call is TRBV20-1, the J call TRBJ1-2; no clear D gene. Germline CDR1 and CDR2: DFQATT and SNEGSKA (reference sequence). V shed 0 bases and J shed 7 bases, with 15 bases lying between them. CDR3 length: 14 residues. CDR3 sequence: CSARDTANIGGYTF. The CDR3 DNA is TGCAGTGCTAGAGATACGGCCAACATCGGTGGCTACACCTTC.

There are a few counts of this clonotype. The CDR3 DNA sequence: TGTGCCAGCAGCTTAGGAAGCGGACTAGGGACCGGGGAGCTGTTTTTT. This gives the protein CASSLGSGLGTGELFF. The chain is built from TRBV7-2 and TRBJ2-2; 7 positions match TRBD2. Germline V gene sequence: CDR1 SGHTA, CDR2 FQGNSA. The CDR3 is 16 amino acids. V shed 1 base, J shed 5 bases, and the junction held 7 bases outside the gene matches.

V gene TRBV20-1 combines with J gene TRBJ1-4; no clear D. CDR1 and CDR2 (germline): DFQATT, SNEGSKA (reference sequence). Trimming cost V 2 bases and J 8 bases, with 27 bases left between them. The CDR3 consists of 18 residues. In DNA, the CDR3 is TGCAGTGCTAGACTAATCTATGGGTTAAGCGATCTTGGAGAAAAACTGTTTTTT. Protein: CSARLIYGLSDLGEKLFF.

The V and J genes are TRBV3-1 and TRBJ2-1; no firm D call. Germline V CDR1 and CDR2: LGHDT, YNNKEL (reference sequence). Trimming took 0 bases from V and 0 from J, leaving 12 bases between them. There are 17 residues in the CDR3. The CDR3 nucleotides are TGTGCCAGCAGCCAAGAAAGACTCATACACTCCTACAATGAGCAGTTCTTC. The encoded protein is CASSQERLIHSYNEQFF.